This entry features one T cell receptor beta chain sequence. What it binds is not known. Germline CDR1 is LGHNA and CDR2 is YSLEER. CDR3 size: 16 residues. Trimming shortened V by 4 bases and J by 0 bases, and 13 bases separated the two germline ends. The data stem from a study of response to subunit inactivated influenza vaccine. Overall study results and limits: That few new T cells are recruited by each seasonal influenza vaccination was the authors' suggestion.

MiXCR was run by TCRdb on the RT-PCR reads, yielding one entry per CDR3 protein. The sample contains under 750,000 distinct CDR3 sequences, approximately 12% of which appear only once. Specimen: PBMCs from blood, collected on the day of vaccination. This sequence was found in a man over 45 who received an inactivated influenza vaccine. This chain links TRBV4-3 with TRBJ2-1, with D maybe TRBD1 (6 bases). The DNA for the CDR3 is TGCGCCAGCAGCCGAGGACAGACCAGCTCCTACAATGAGCAGTTCTTC. It translates to CASSRGQTSSYNEQFF.